Each of the 13 T cell receptor beta chains below was sequenced from the same sample in a study of PD-L1 blockade in urothelial cancer. Sequenced by immunoSEQ multiplex PCR; TCRdb stores in-frame clones only, minus some. The top ten hold 1.5% to 2% of the sample, which has 23,000 or so clones, roughly 85% seen once. Time point in this sample: peripheral blood 6 weeks after treatment start. The material sequenced was PBMCs, taken around atezolizumab (anti-PD-L1) treatment. Receptors originate from a man between 65 and 80 years old with urothelial cancer.

This clone was seen a few times. The chain employs TRBV6-4 and TRBJ2-7, with TRBD2 matching over 11 bases. Germline CDR1 and CDR2: MRHNA and SNTAGT. This CDR3 has 15 residues. V gave up 4 bases and J gave up 0 bases; unmatched junction bases: 2. CDR3 coding DNA: TGTGCCAGCAGTGCCGGGACTAGCGGCTCCTACGAGCAGTACTTC. Protein sequence: CASSAGTSGSYEQYF.

The sample holds a few counts of this clone. The chain links TRBV7-9 to TRBJ1-3, with a weak D call TRBD1 (5 bases). The V gene's germline CDR1 is SEHNR and CDR2 FQNEAQ (reference sequence). The CDR3 length is 16 residues. V lost 1 base, J lost 0 bases, and 10 bases lay in between. The CDR3 DNA is TGTGCCAGCAGCTTAGGAGACAGTCTCTCTGGAAACACCATATATTTT. It translates to CASSLGDSLSGNTIYF.

This chain joins TRBV7-3 and TRBJ1-3; 10 nucleotides align to TRBD1. Germline values: CDR1 SGHTA, CDR2 FQGTGA. The CDR3 sequence is 15 residues long. The V gene end was trimmed by 4 bases and the J gene end by 0 bases; junction bases not matched to a gene: 0. This CDR3 reads CASSWTGGSGNTIYF. In DNA, the CDR3 is TGTGCCAGCAGCTGGACAGGGGGCTCTGGAAACACCATATATTTT.

The chain employs TRBV4-1 and TRBJ2-7; 11 bases map to TRBD2. This CDR3 region has 16 residues. The junction had 8 bases not matched to a gene; V was cut back by 0 bases and J by 7 bases. CDR1 and CDR2 (germline): MGHRA, YSYEKL. CDR3 region: CASSQEVAGGFQEQYF. DNA of the CDR3: TGCGCCAGCAGCCAAGAAGTAGCGGGAGGGTTTCAGGAGCAGTACTTC.

The V gene is TRBV7-2, the J gene TRBJ2-6; D is ambiguous. V gave up 1 base and J gave up 0 bases, with 10 bases separating them. In germline, CDR1 is SGHTA, CDR2 FQGNSA. The CDR3 length is 17 residues. The CDR3 here is CASSLVASSSGANVLTF. In DNA form, the CDR3 reads TGTGCCAGCAGCTTAGTGGCTTCCAGCTCTGGGGCCAACGTCCTGACTTTC.

The V gene is TRBV5-4, the J gene TRBJ2-3, with D maybe TRBD2 (5 bases). The V end was cut by 3 bases, the J end by 0 bases, with 11 bases between. The CDR3 contains 15 residues. Looked up from germline, CDR1 is SGHNT and CDR2 is YYREEE (reference sequence). The CDR3 bases are TGTGCCAGCAGCTCGGGGTTGGGAAGCACAGATACGCAGTATTTT. It is translated as CASSSGLGSTDTQYF.

CDR3 loop: CASSTPGQLLANYGYTF. CDR3 bases: TGTGCCAGTAGTACCCCGGGACAGTTACTCGCTAACTATGGCTACACCTTC. The chain joins TRBV19 to TRBJ1-2; TRBD1 matches at 7 bases. The CDR3 consists of 17 residues. The trim removed 4 bases at V and 0 bases at J, leaving 11 bases unmatched. The germline gives CDR1 LNHDA, CDR2 SQIVND (reference sequence).

This clone has just a few counts. The V and J genes are TRBV4-2 and TRBJ1-3; perhaps TRBD1 as D (5 bases). V was cut by 2 bases and J by 0 bases, with 11 bases left in between. The CDR3 totals 16 residues. CDR1 is LGHNA and CDR2 is YNFKEQ in the germline V gene. The CDR3 DNA reads TGTGCCAGCAGCCAACCTTACAGGAACTCTGGAAACACCATATATTTT. Its protein product is CASSQPYRNSGNTIYF.

This clone has more than one count but fewer than ten. V and J are TRBV5-6 and TRBJ2-7, with no clear D. In germline, CDR1 is SGHDT, CDR2 YYEEEE. The CDR3 is 13 amino acids. V gave up 2 bases and J gave up 1 base, with 7 bases separating them. CDR3 loop: CASSFVASYEQYF. The CDR3 bases are TGTGCCAGCAGCTTCGTTGCGTCCTACGAGCAGTACTTC.

This rearrangement joins TRBV6-1 to TRBJ2-7, with D tentatively TRBD1 (5 bases). The germline V and J ends were trimmed by 6 bases and 6 bases, with 12 bases remaining between them. Germline values: CDR1 MNHNS, CDR2 SASEGT. This CDR3 has 12 amino acids. CDR3 residues: CASSLGAREQYF. The CDR3 nucleotides are TGTGCCAGCAGCCTAGGGGCGCGCGAGCAGTACTTC.

The chain has TRBV6-5 and TRBJ1-5, with D uncertain. Germline V gives CDR1 MNHEY, CDR2 SVGAGI. Trimming removed 6 bases from V and 5 bases from J, with 17 bases in between. The CDR3 extends over 15 amino acids. The CDR3 here is CASSPYLVPDQPQHF. The CDR3 DNA is TGTGCCAGCAGCCCCTACCTAGTACCGGATCAGCCCCAGCATTTT.

The chain combines TRBV15 with TRBJ2-4; TRBD2 agrees at 8 bases. With V trimmed by 3 bases and J by 12 bases, 4 bases remained unmatched. Germline CDR1 reads LNHNV; CDR2 reads YYDKDF (reference sequence). The CDR3 length is 12 residues. CDR3 coding DNA: TGTGCCACCAGCAGTCCCGGGGGGGCTCAGTACTTC. Translated, it gives CATSSPGGAQYF.

A single count supports this clone. This sequence joins TRBV19 and TRBJ2-1, with 10 bases aligning to TRBD2. The CDR3 totals 15 residues. CDR1 is LNHDA, CDR2 SQIVND, per germline (reference sequence). The J segment lost 6 bases and the V segment lost 7 bases, leaving 9 bases of the junction unmatched. The CDR3 bases are TGTGCCAGTAAATCAACGGGACTAGCGAGCAATGAGCAGTTCTTC. This sequence encodes CASKSTGLASNEQFF.